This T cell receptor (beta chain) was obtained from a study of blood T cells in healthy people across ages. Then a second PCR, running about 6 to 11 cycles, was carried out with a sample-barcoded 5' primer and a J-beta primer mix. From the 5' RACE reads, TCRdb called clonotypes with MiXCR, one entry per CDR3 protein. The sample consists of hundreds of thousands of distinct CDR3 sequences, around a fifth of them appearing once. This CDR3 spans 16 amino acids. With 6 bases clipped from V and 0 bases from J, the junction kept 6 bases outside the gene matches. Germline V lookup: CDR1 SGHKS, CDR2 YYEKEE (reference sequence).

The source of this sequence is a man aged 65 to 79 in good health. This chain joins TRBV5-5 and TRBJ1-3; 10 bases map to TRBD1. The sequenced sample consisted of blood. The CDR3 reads CASNPGQGTSGNTIYF. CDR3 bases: TGTGCCAGCAACCCGGGACAGGGGACCTCTGGAAACACCATATATTTT. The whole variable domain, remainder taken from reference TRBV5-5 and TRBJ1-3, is DAGVTQSPTHLIKTRGQQVTLRCSPISGHKSVSWYQQVLGQGPQFIFQYYEKEERGRGNFPDRFSARQFPNYSSELNVNALLLGDSALYLCASNPGQGTSGNTIYFGEGSWLTVV.